The 16 T cell receptor beta chains below were found in one sample sequenced in a study of cytomegalovirus exposure and HLA in healthy donors. PCR primers comprised 60 Vbeta and 13 Jbeta primers. The protocol was immunoSEQ multiplex PCR, while the TCRdb copy is restricted to in-frame clones and leaves out a portion. The profile shows around 99,000 clones, around 85% of them singletons. Sequencing was done on a sample of PBMCs. These TCRs come from a man aged 25-40 years in good health and CMV-seronegative.

The V and J genes are TRBV11-2 and TRBJ2-3, with D possibly TRBD2 on 6 matching bases. V dropped 0 bases and J dropped 0 bases, with 19 bases sitting between them. The CDR3 spans 19 residues. The germline V gene has CDR1 SGHAT and CDR2 FQNNGV. Written as DNA, the CDR3 is TGTGCCAGCAGCTTAGATTACCCAACGGGAGACTCTAGCACAGATACGCAGTATTTT. The encoded protein is CASSLDYPTGDSSTDTQYF.

The chain recombines TRBV14 with TRBJ2-1; TRBD2 matches at 9 bases. The CDR3 consists of 17 residues. From germline, CDR1 is SGHDN and CDR2 FVKESK. The V gene end was trimmed by 0 bases and the J gene end by 6 bases; junction bases not matched to a gene: 9. CDR3 DNA sequence: TGTGCCAGCAGCCAAGAGAGGCTAGCGGGATTTCCCAATGAGCAGTTCTTC. It codes for CASSQERLAGFPNEQFF.

The V and J genes are TRBV27 and TRBJ1-2; 8 nucleotides match TRBD1. CDR1 is MNHEY, CDR2 SMNVEV, per germline (reference sequence). This CDR3 has 15 amino acids. V lost 5 bases and J lost 7; bases outside the gene matches: 12. The CDR3 reads CASSQEGRGRGGYTF. The CDR3 DNA reads as TGTGCCAGCAGTCAAGAGGGCAGGGGGCGGGGTGGCTACACCTTC.

The rearrangement links TRBV2 to TRBJ2-7; 10 bases map to TRBD2. With 7 bases clipped from V and 1 base from J, the junction kept 7 bases outside the gene matches. Germline V gives CDR1 SNHLY, CDR2 FYNNEI. The CDR3 sequence is 15 residues long. This CDR3 is CASTGLAVGSYEQYF. In DNA form, the CDR3 reads TGTGCCAGCACCGGACTAGCGGTTGGTTCCTACGAGCAGTACTTC.

The rearrangement links TRBV11-2 to TRBJ1-2, with 7 bases lining up with TRBD1. The trim removed 1 base at V and 8 bases at J, leaving 7 bases unmatched. Germline lookup yields CDR1 SGHAT and CDR2 FQNNGV. CDR3 length: 14 residues. CDR3 bases: TGTGCCAGCAGCTTAGGCGACAGGGCGGGCGGCTACACCTTC. Translated: CASSLGDRAGGYTF.

The chain uses TRBV18 and TRBJ2-7, with 7 bases identical to TRBD1. CDR1 and CDR2 from the germline V gene are KGHSH and LQKENI. The V segment lost 1 base and the J segment 4 bases; nucleotides outside the gene matches: 4. There are 14 residues in the CDR3. The CDR3 sequence: CASSPRQGVYEQYF. The CDR3 DNA reads as TGTGCCAGCTCACCACGTCAGGGGGTGTACGAGCAGTACTTC. The full variable domain, completed using reference TRBV18 and TRBJ2-7, is NAGVMQNPRHLVRRRGQEARLRCSPMKGHSHVYWYRQLPEEGLKFMVYLQKENIIDESGMPKERFSAEFPKEGPSILRIQQVVRGDSAAYFCASSPRQGVYEQYFGPGTRLTVT.

This sequence joins TRBV5-5 and TRBJ2-3; D is unclear. Germline loops: CDR1 SGHKS, CDR2 YYEKEE (reference sequence). The CDR3 is 11 residues long. Trimming shortened V by 2 bases and J by 6 bases, and 4 bases separated the two germline ends. This CDR3 reads CASSLRDTQYF. The CDR3 nucleotides read TGTGCCAGCAGCTTACGGGATACGCAGTATTTT.

The chain links TRBV4-1 to TRBJ1-4; a possible D gene is TRBD1 (5 bases). Germline CDR1 is MGHRA and CDR2 is YSYEKL. The CDR3 has 15 residues. The V end lost 0 bases, the J end lost 5 bases, and 10 bases lay between the germline ends. CDR3 sequence reads: CASSQDQGPNEKLFF. CDR3 in DNA: TGCGCCAGCAGCCAAGACCAGGGCCCCAATGAAAAACTGTTTTTT.

This clone was found once. The V and J genes are TRBV30 and TRBJ1-1; D call uncertain. The CDR3 has 13 amino acids. The V and J ends lost 7 bases and 1 base respectively, with 13 bases between them. Germline CDR1 GTSNPN, CDR2 SVGIG (reference sequence). The DNA for the CDR3 is TGTGCCTACAAGCTAGGAGGGAACACTGAAGCTTTCTTT. This codes for CAYKLGGNTEAFF.

J is TRBJ1-1 and V is TRBV11-2; 8 nucleotides line up with TRBD1. Germline V gives CDR1 SGHAT, CDR2 FQNNGV. The CDR3 runs to 18 residues. J lost 0 bases, V lost 2 bases, and 11 bases had no gene match. This chain's CDR3 is CASSLSAGQVIMNTEAFF. The CDR3 DNA reads as TGTGCCAGCAGCTTAAGTGCGGGACAGGTCATAATGAACACTGAAGCTTTCTTT.

This clone was observed once. This sequence joins TRBV7-2 and TRBJ2-5; tentatively, D is TRBD2 (5 bases). CDR1 is SGHTA, CDR2 FQGNSA, per germline. The CDR3 runs 14 residues. The V end was cut by 5 bases, the J end by 7 bases, with 17 bases between. CDR3 coding DNA: TGTGCCAGCAGCCTCACTAGGAGCCCAGGGACCCAGTACTTC. Encoded protein: CASSLTRSPGTQYF. Supplemented by reference TRBV7-2 and TRBJ2-5, the full variable domain reads GAGVSQSPSNKVTEKGKDVELRCDPISGHTALYWYRQSLGQGLEFLIYFQGNSAPDKSGLPSDRFSAERTGGSVSTLTIQRTQQEDSAVYLCASSLTRSPGTQYFGPGTRLLVL.

This chain connects TRBV7-8 to TRBJ1-4; 11 nucleotides match TRBD1. Germline trimming cut 3 bases from V and 8 bases from J; bases unmatched to any gene: 2. Germline CDR1 is SGHVS and CDR2 is FQNEAQ. The CDR3 length is 14 residues. The CDR3 reads CASSFGTGGEKLFF. Here the CDR3 DNA reads TGTGCCAGCAGCTTCGGGACAGGGGGGGAAAAACTGTTTTTT.

The chain couples TRBV7-2 to TRBJ2-3; 8 bases line up with TRBD2. Germline-derived CDR1 and CDR2 are SGHTA and FQGNSA. The CDR3 spans 17 residues. Trimming cost V 5 bases and J 6 bases; bases outside gene matches: 16. The CDR3 region has the DNA TGTGCCAGCAGCCCCAGGGGATTGTGGCGGGGGGAGGATACGCAGTATTTT. Protein sequence: CASSPRGLWRGEDTQYF.

The chain carries TRBV11-2 and TRBJ1-1; weak D call: TRBD1 (5 bases). CDR1 and CDR2 (germline): SGHAT, FQNNGV. The length of the CDR3 is 15 residues. Trimming removed 1 base at V and 1 base at J, with 10 bases between. The CDR3 region has the DNA TGTGCCAGCAGCTTAGTGCGTAGGGGGAACACTGAAGCTTTCTTT. Translated, it gives CASSLVRRGNTEAFF.

This rearrangement joins TRBV29-1 to TRBJ2-5, with a possible D match to TRBD1 (5 bases). V lost 7 bases to trimming and J lost 3 bases, with 24 bases between them. CDR3 size: 16 residues. Per the germline V gene, CDR1 is SQVTM and CDR2 is ANQGSEA. The CDR3 sequence is CSGALGYLRGEETQYF. CDR3 DNA sequence: TGCAGCGGTGCCCTGGGGTATCTTAGGGGCGAAGAGACCCAGTACTTC.

With regard to this clone: One end of the junction fails to match germline, which may point to a read error. The rearrangement joins TRBV7-7 to TRBJ2-5; 9 nucleotides line up with TRBD1. The CDR3 loop spans 14 amino acids. The germline V gene encodes CDR1 SSHAT and CDR2 FNYEAQ (reference sequence). CDR3 bases: TGTGCTAGCAGCCCGACGGGACAGGGACAGACCCAGTACTTC. Translating it yields CASSPTGQGQTQYF.